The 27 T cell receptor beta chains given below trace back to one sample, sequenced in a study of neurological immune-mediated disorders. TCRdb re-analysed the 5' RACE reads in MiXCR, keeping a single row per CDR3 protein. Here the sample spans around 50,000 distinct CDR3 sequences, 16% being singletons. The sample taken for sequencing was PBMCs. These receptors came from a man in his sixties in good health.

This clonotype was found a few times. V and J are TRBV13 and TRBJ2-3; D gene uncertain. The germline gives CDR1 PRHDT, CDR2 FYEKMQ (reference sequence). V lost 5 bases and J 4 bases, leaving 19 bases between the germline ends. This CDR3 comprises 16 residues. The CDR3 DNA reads TGTGCCAGCAGCGCCAAGCGTGAGAGCCGACCAGATACGCAGTATTTT. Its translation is CASSAKRESRPDTQYF.

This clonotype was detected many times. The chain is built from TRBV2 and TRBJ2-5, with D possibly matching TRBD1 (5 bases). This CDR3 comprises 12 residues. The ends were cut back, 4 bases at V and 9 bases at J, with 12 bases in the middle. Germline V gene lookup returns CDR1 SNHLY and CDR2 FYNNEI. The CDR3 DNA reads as TGTGCCAGCAGTGTTAGGGAAGGGGCCCAGTACTTC. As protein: CASSVREGAQYF.

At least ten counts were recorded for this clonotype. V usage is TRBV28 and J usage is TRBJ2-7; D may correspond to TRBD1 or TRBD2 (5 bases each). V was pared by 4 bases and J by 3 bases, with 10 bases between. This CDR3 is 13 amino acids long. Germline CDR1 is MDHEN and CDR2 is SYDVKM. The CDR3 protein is CASSSGRFYEQYF. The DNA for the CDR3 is TGTGCCAGCAGTTCGGGACGGTTCTACGAGCAGTACTTC.

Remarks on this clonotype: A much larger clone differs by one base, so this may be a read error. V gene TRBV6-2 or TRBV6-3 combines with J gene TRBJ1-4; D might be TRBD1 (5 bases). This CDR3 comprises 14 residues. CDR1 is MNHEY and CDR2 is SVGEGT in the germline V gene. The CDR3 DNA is TGTGTCAGCAAAAGAACCCAGGGCGGTGAAAAACTGTTTTTT. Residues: CVSKRTQGGEKLFF.

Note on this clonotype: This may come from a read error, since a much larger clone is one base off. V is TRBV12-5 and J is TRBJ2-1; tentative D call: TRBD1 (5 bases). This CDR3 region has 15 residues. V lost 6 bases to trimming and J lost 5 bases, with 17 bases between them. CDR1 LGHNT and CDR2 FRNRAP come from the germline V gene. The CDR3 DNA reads TGTGCTAGTGGGCACGTCCACCTAGGGGACAATGAGCAGTTCTTC. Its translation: CASGHVHLGDNEQFF. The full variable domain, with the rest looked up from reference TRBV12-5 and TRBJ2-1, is DARVTQTPRHKVTEMGQEVTMRCQPILGHNTVFWYRQTMMQGLELLAYFRNRAPLDDSGMPKDRFSAEMPDATLATLKIQPSEPRDSAVYFCASGHVHLGDNEQFFGPGTRLTVL.

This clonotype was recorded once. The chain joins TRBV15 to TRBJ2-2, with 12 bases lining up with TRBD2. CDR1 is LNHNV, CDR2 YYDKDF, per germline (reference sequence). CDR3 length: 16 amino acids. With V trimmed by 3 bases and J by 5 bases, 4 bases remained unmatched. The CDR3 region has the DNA TGTGCCACCAGCAGCCCTCTAGCGGGAGGGACCGGGGAGCTGTTTTTT. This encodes CATSSPLAGGTGELFF.

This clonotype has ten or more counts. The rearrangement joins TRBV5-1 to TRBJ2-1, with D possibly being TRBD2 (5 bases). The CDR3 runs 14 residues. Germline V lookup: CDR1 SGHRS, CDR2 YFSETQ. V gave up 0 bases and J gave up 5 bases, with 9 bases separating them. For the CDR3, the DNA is TGCGCCAGCAGCTTGGTTTTGAGGGACAATGAGCAGTTCTTC. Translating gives CASSLVLRDNEQFF.

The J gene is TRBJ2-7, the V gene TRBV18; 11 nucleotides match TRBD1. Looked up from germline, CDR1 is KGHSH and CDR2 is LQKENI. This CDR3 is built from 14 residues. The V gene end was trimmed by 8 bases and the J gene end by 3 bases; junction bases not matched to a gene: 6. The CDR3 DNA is TGTGCCAGCGCGCCGGGACAGGGGGACTACGAGCAGTACTTC. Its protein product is CASAPGQGDYEQYF.

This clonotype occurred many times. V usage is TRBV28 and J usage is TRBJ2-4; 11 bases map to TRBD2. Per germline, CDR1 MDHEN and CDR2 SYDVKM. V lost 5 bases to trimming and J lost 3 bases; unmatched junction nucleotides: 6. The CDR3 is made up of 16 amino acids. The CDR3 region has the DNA TGTGCCAGCAGTCCCCCCCTAGCGGGGGGCAAAAACATTCAGTACTTC. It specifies CASSPPLAGGKNIQYF.

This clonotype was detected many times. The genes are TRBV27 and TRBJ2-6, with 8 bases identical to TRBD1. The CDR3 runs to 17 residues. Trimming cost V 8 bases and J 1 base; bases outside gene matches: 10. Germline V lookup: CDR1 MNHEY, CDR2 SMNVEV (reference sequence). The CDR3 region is CASAPGTGVSGANVLTF. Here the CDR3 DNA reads TGTGCCAGCGCCCCCGGGACAGGAGTGTCTGGGGCCAACGTCCTGACTTTC. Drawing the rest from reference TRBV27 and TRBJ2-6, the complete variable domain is EAQVTQNPRYLITVTGKKLTVTCSQNMNHEYMSWYRQDPGLGLRQIYYSMNVEVTDKGDVPEGYKVSRKEKRNFPLILESPSPNQTSLYFCASAPGTGVSGANVLTFGAGSRLTVL.

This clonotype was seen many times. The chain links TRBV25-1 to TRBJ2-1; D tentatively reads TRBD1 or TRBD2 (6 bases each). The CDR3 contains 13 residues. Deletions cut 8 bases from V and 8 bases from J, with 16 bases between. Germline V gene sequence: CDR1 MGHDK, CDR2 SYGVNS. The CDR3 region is CASQKRGGHEQFF. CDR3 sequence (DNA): TGTGCCAGCCAGAAACGTGGGGGGCATGAGCAGTTCTTC.

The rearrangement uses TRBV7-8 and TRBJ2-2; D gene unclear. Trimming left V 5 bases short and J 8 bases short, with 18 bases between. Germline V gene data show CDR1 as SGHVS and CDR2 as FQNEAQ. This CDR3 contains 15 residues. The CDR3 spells CASSSDNLVGGELFF. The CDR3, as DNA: TGTGCCAGCAGCAGTGACAACCTAGTGGGTGGGGAGCTGTTTTTT. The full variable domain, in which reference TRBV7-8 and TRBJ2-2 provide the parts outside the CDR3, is GAGVSQSPRYKVAKRGQDVALRCDPISGHVSLFWYQQALGQGPEFLTYFQNEAQLDKSGLPSDRFFAERPEGSVSTLKIQRTQQEDSAVYLCASSSDNLVGGELFFGEGSRLTVL.

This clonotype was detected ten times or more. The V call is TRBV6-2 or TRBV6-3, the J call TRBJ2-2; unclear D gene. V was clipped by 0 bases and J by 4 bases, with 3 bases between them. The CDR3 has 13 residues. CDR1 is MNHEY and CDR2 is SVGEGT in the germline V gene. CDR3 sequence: CASSYSGTGELFF. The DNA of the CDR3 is TGTGCCAGCAGTTACTCGGGCACCGGGGAGCTGTTTTTT.

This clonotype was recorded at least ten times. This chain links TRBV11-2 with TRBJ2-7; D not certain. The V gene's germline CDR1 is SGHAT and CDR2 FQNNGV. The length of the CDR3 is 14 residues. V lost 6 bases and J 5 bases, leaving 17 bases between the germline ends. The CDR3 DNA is TGTGCCAGCAGACCCGCCGGAGACTCGCACGAGCAGTACTTC. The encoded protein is CASRPAGDSHEQYF.

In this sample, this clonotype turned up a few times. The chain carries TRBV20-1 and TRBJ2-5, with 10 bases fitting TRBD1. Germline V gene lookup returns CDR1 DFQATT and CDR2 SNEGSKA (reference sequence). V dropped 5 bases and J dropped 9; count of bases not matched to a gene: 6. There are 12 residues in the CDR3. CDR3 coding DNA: TGCAGTGCTTGGGACAGGGGAGTGGCCCAGTACTTC. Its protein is CSAWDRGVAQYF.

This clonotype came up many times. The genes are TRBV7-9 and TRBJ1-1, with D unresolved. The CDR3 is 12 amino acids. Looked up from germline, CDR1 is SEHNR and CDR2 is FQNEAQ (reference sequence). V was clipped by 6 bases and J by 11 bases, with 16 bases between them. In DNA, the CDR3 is TGTGCCAGCAGTAGAGGAGACCAGTCGGCTTTCTTT. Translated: CASSRGDQSAFF.

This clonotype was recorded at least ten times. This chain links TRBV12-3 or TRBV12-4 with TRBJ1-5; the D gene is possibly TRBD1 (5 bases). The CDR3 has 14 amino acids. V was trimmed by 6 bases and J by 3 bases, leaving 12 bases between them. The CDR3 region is CASSATVLNQPQHF. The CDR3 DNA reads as TGTGCCAGCAGCGCGACAGTCCTCAATCAGCCCCAGCATTTT.

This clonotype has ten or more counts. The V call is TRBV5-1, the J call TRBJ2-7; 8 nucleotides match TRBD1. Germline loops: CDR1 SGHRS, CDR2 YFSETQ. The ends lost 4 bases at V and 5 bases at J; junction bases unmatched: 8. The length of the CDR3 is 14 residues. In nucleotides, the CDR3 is TGCGCCAGCAGCGTCAGACAGGGGTCCGACGAGCAGTACTTC. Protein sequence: CASSVRQGSDEQYF.

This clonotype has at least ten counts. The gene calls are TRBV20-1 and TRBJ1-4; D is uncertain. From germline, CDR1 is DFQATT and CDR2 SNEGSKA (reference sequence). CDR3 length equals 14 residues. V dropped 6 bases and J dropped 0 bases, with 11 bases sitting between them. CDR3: CSAGGRTTNEKLFF. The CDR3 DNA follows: TGCAGTGCGGGAGGCCGCACAACTAATGAAAAACTGTTTTTT.

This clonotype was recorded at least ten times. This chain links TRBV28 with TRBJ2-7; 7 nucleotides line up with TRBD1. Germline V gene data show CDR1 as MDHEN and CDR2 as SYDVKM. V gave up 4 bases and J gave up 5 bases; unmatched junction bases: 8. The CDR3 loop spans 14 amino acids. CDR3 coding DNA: TGTGCCAGCAGTTCACCGACAGGGTTACACGAGCAGTACTTC. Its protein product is CASSSPTGLHEQYF.

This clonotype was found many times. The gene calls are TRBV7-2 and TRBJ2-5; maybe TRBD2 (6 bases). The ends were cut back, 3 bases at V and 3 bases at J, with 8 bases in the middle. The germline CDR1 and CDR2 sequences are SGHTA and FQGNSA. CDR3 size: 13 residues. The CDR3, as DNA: TGTGCCAGCAGCTTTGGGACTGAAGAGACCCAGTACTTC. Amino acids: CASSFGTEETQYF.

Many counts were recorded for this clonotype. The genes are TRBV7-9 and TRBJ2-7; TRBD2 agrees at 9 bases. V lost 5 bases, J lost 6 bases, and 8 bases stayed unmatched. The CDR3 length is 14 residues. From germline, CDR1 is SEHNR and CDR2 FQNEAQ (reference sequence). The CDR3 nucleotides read TGTGCCAGCAGCAATAGCGGGAGAATTGGCGAGCAGTACTTC. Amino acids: CASSNSGRIGEQYF.

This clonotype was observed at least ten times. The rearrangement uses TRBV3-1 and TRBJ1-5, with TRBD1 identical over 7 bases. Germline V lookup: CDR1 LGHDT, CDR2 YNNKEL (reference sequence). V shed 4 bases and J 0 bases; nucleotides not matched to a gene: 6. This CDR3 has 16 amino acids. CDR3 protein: CASSPGTVYSNQPQHF. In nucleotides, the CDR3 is TGTGCCAGCAGCCCGGGGACAGTGTATAGCAATCAGCCCCAGCATTTT. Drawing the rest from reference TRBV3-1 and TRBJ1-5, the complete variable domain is DTAVSQTPKYLVTQMGNDKSIKCEQNLGHDTMYWYKQDSKKFLKIMFSYNNKELIINETVPNRFSPKSPDKAHLNLHINSLELGDSAVYFCASSPGTVYSNQPQHFGDGTRLSIL.

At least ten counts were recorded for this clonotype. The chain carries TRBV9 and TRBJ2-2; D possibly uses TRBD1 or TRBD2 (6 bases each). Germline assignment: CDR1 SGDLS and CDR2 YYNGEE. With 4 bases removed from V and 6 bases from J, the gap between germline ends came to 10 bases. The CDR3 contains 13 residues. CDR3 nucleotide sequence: TGTGCCAGCAGCTTTAGGGGGGCCGGGGAGCTGTTTTTT. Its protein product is CASSFRGAGELFF.

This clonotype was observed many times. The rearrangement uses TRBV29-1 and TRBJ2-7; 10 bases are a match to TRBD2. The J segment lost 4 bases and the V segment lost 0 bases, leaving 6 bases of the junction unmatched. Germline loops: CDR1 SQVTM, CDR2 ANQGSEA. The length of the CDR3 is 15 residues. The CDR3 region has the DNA TGCAGCGTTGAAGACCCTAGCGGGAGACGGTACGAGCAGTACTTC. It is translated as CSVEDPSGRRYEQYF.

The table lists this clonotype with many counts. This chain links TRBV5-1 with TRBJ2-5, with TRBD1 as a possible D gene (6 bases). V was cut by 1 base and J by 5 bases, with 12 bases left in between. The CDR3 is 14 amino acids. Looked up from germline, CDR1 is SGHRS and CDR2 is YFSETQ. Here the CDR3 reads CASSLTRDTETQYF. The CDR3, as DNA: TGCGCCAGCAGCTTGACCCGGGACACGGAGACCCAGTACTTC. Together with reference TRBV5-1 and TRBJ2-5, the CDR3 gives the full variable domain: KAGVTQTPRYLIKTRGQQVTLSCSPISGHRSVSWYQQTPGQGLQFLFEYFSETQRNKGNFPGRFSGRQFSNSRSEMNVSTLELGDSALYLCASSLTRDTETQYFGPGTRLLVL.

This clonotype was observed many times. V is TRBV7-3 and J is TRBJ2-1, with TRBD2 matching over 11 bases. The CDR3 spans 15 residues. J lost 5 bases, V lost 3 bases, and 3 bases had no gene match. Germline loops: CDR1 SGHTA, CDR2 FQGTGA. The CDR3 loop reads CASSLGTSGHNEQFF. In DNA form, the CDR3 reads TGTGCCAGCAGCTTGGGGACTAGCGGTCACAATGAGCAGTTCTTC.